A single T cell receptor (beta chain) is shown here with its context. The data originate from a study of identical twins. Template switching added a universal primer binding site, and final cDNA carried unique molecular identifiers. TCRdb re-called the 5' RACE reads through MiXCR, storing one row per CDR3 protein. The sample consists of roughly 500,000 distinct CDR3 sequences, approximately 22% of them appearing once. Separately, the same data were catalogued under a study of T cells expressing NK-cell markers.

The sequencing input was CD4+ T cells sorted from blood. The clonotype comes from a woman aged 18-29 years in good health.

CDR3 DNA sequence: TGTGCCAGCAGCGTAGACCAGGGTTCTGGAAACACCATATATTTT. This encodes CASSVDQGSGNTIYF. The chain employs TRBV7-6 and TRBJ1-3; a weak D match, TRBD1 (5 bases). The V gene's germline CDR1 is SGHVS and CDR2 FNYEAQ. The CDR3 runs to 15 residues. The V end lost 5 bases, the J end lost 1 base, and 12 bases lay between the germline ends. Drawing the rest from reference TRBV7-6 and TRBJ1-3, the complete variable domain is GAGVSQSPRYKVTKRGQDVALRCDPISGHVSLYWYRQALGQGPEFLTYFNYEAQQDKSGLPNDRFSAERPEGSISTLTIQRTEQRDSAMYRCASSVDQGSGNTIYFGEGSWLTVV.